The rows below give T cell receptor beta chains drawn from one sample of a study of T cell responses to AZD1222 COVID-19 vaccine. The table came from immunoSEQ multiplex PCR; TCRdb's copy has only in-frame clones and leaves some out. The repertoire holds approximately 140,000 clones, with approximately 92% as singletons. Sequences were derived from peripheral blood, sampled 28 days after the second AZD1222 dose. Receptor source: an adult who received the AZD1222 COVID-19 vaccine. The CDR3 runs from the conserved cysteine through the conserved F or W. The D gene is left open where the match is weak. Clone size is shown for a subset of rows, as once, few, many or a class of expanded clone.

CASTTSGNTGELFF | TGTGCCAGTACTACTAGCGGCAACACCGGGGAGCTGTTTTTT | TRBJ2-2 | TRBD2 | TRBV19 | .
CASSLVLADYTPYEQYF | TGTGCCAGCAGCTTAGTACTAGCGGACTACACCCCCTACGAGCAGTACTTC | TRBJ2-7 | TRBD2 | TRBV11-2 | .
CASSSGTEAFF | TGTGCCAGCAGTTCCGGCACTGAAGCTTTCTTT | TRBJ1-1 | . | TRBV27 | .
CASSPSGNTGELFF | TGTGCCAGCAGCCCCAGCGGTAACACCGGGGAGCTGTTTTTT | TRBJ2-2 | . | TRBV7-9 | .
CATSREKGLSDEQFF | TGTGCCACCAGCAGGGAGAAGGGCCTAAGCGATGAGCAGTTCTTC | TRBJ2-1 | . | TRBV15 | few
CASSLQGTSGVEQFF | TGTGCCAGCAGCTTACAAGGGACTAGCGGGGTTGAGCAGTTCTTC | TRBJ2-1 | TRBD2 | TRBV7-3 | .
CATNIGGADGYTF | TGTGCCACCAACATTGGCGGGGCAGATGGCTACACCTTC | TRBJ1-2 | . | TRBV6-5 | .
CASSPGYRKGGYTF | TGCGCCAGCAGCCCCGGATACAGGAAGGGAGGCTACACCTTC | TRBJ1-2 | . | TRBV5-1 | .
CAWSRPGQGYGYTF | TGTGCCTGGAGTAGACCGGGGCAGGGATATGGCTACACCTTC | TRBJ1-2 | . | TRBV30 | .
CAVALSGAGQPQHF | TGTGCCGTTGCGCTTTCAGGGGCTGGTCAGCCCCAGCATTTT | TRBJ1-5 | . | TRBV10-3 | few
CATCDSPNTGELFF | TGTGCCACCTGTGACAGCCCGAACACCGGGGAGCTGTTTTTT | TRBJ2-2 | . | TRBV24-1 | .
CASSVDPSSYNEQFF | TGTGCCAGCAGCGTAGACCCCAGCTCCTACAATGAGCAGTTCTTC | TRBJ2-1 | . | TRBV9 | .
CASSPQDRNSPLHF | TGTGCCAGCTCACCACAGGACCGTAATTCACCCCTCCACTTT | TRBJ1-6 | . | TRBV18 | .
CASSIQGSELGYTF | TGTGCCAGCTCCATACAGGGCTCGGAGTTAGGCTACACCTTC | TRBJ1-2 | . | TRBV9 | .
CASSLNGNSNQPQHF | TGTGCCAGCAGCCTAAATGGGAATAGCAATCAGCCCCAGCATTTT | TRBJ1-5 | . | TRBV6-5 | .
CASSSGTYSYNSPLHF | TGTGCCAGTAGTAGCGGCACCTACTCCTATAATTCACCCCTCCACTTT | TRBJ1-6 | . | TRBV19 | .
CASLYLGGRQDTQYF | TGTGCCAGCCTTTACTTGGGGGGGCGGCAAGATACGCAGTATTTT | TRBJ2-3 | . | TRBV5-5 | once
CATSRSQTRREQFF | TGTGCCACCAGCAGGAGTCAGACTAGACGTGAGCAGTTCTTC | TRBJ2-1 | . | TRBV15 | .
CASSFVDRGGEQYF | TGTGCCAGCAGCTTTGTGGACAGGGGTGGCGAGCAGTACTTC | TRBJ2-7 | TRBD1 | TRBV5-6 | .